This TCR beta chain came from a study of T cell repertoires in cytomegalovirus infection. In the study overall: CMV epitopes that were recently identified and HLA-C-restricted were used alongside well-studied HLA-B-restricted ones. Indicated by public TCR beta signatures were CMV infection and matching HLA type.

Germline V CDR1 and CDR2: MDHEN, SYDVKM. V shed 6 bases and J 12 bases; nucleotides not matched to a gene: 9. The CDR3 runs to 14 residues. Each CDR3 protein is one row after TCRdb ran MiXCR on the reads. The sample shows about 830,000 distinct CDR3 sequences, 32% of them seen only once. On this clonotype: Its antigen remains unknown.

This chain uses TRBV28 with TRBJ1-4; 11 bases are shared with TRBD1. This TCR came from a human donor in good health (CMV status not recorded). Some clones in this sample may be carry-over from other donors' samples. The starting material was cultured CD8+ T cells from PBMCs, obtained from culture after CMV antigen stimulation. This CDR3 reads CASRTGQGARELFF. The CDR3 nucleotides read TGTGCCAGCAGGACAGGACAGGGGGCGAGGGAACTGTTTTTT.